What follows are 14 T cell receptor beta chains derived from one specimen sequenced in a study of blood T cell repertoires in COVID-19. Libraries were prepared by immunoSEQ multiplex PCR; TCRdb keeps only in-frame clonotypes and omits some of them. The data hold about 100,000 clones, with approximately 90% observed a single time. Sequencing used peripheral blood. These TCRs come from a man over 45 with active COVID-19.

The V and J genes are TRBV18 and TRBJ2-3; D gene uncertain. V lost 3 bases, J lost 3 bases, and 7 bases lay in between. The germline gives CDR1 KGHSH, CDR2 LQKENI. The CDR3 loop spans 13 amino acids. The CDR3 DNA follows: TGTGCCAGCTCACCCGCCCGGACAGATACGCAGTATTTT. Its protein is CASSPARTDTQYF.

J is TRBJ1-1 and V is TRBV4-1; D perhaps matches TRBD1 (5 bases). This CDR3 region has 11 residues. Germline-derived CDR1 and CDR2 are MGHRA and YSYEKL. Between the trimmed V and J ends, which lost 1 base and 9 bases, there was a span of 6 bases. CDR3 region: CASSQAGKAFF. The CDR3 DNA sequence: TGCGCCAGCAGCCAAGCAGGGAAAGCTTTCTTT.

V usage is TRBV27 and J usage is TRBJ2-2; D is perhaps TRBD1 (6 bases). Per the germline V gene, CDR1 is MNHEY and CDR2 is SMNVEV (reference sequence). V dropped 5 bases and J dropped 0 bases, with 10 bases sitting between them. The CDR3 spans 15 residues. This CDR3 is CASSRRQANTGELFF. CDR3 sequence (DNA): TGTGCCAGCAGTCGACGACAGGCGAACACCGGGGAGCTGTTTTTT.

The chain combines TRBV10-1 with TRBJ2-5; 7 bases map to TRBD2. The germline gives CDR1 WNHNN, CDR2 SYGVQD (reference sequence). The CDR3 is 15 amino acids. Trimming cost V 9 bases and J 6 bases; bases outside gene matches: 16. The chain's CDR3 is CASCRDYRIGKTQYF. The CDR3 bases are TGCGCCAGTTGCCGGGACTACAGGATAGGAAAGACCCAGTACTTC.

The gene calls are TRBV5-1 and TRBJ2-2, with TRBD1 matching 9 bases. Per the germline V gene, CDR1 is SGHRS and CDR2 is YFSETQ. The CDR3 is made up of 16 amino acids. J was trimmed by 6 bases and V by 0 bases; bases with no gene match: 6. The CDR3 coding sequence is TGCGCCAGCAGCTTGGTCGGACAGGGGTTGTCCGGGGAGCTGTTTTTT. Amino acid sequence: CASSLVGQGLSGELFF.

This clone was picked up one time. The V call is TRBV13, the J call TRBJ1-2; D perhaps matches TRBD1 (6 bases). The CDR3 covers 17 residues. V gave up 2 bases and J gave up 3 bases, with 19 bases separating them. Germline V gene data show CDR1 as PRHDT and CDR2 as FYEKMQ (reference sequence). For the CDR3, the DNA is TGTGCCAGCAGCTTAAGTGGTTGGCAGGGGAGAGACTATGGCTACACCTTC. This translates into CASSLSGWQGRDYGYTF.

V is TRBV9 and J is TRBJ1-4; TRBD1 agrees at 8 bases. J lost 6 bases, V lost 0 bases, and 7 bases had no gene match. This CDR3 region has 16 residues. Germline-derived CDR1 and CDR2 are SGDLS and YYNGEE. The CDR3 DNA sequence: TGTGCCAGCAGCGTAGCTCCAGGGGGCGCTGATGAAAAACTGTTTTTT. Its protein is CASSVAPGGADEKLFF.

The chain is built from TRBV20-1 and TRBJ1-3; D unresolved. The germline V gene has CDR1 DFQATT and CDR2 SNEGSKA (reference sequence). The CDR3 has 11 amino acids. Trimming removed 6 bases from V and 4 bases from J, with 7 bases in between. In nucleotides, the CDR3 is TGCAGTGCCAGGTCGGGAAACACCATATATTTT. It yields the protein CSARSGNTIYF.

The chain is built from TRBV19 and TRBJ1-1; possibly TRBD1 for D (5 bases). From germline, CDR1 is LNHDA and CDR2 SQIVND (reference sequence). The CDR3 length is 15 residues. The ends were cut back, 4 bases at V and 5 bases at J, with 17 bases in the middle. The CDR3 loop reads CASSTPGRSWTEAFF. The CDR3 DNA follows: TGTGCCAGTAGTACCCCAGGGAGGTCGTGGACTGAAGCTTTCTTT.

The chain joins TRBV3-1 (or the pseudogene TRBV3-2) to TRBJ2-3; tentatively, D is TRBD2 (5 bases). Germline CDR1 is LGHDT and CDR2 is YNNKEL (reference sequence). This CDR3 spans 16 amino acids. V was shortened by 1 base and J by 4 bases, with 15 bases between the two germline ends. The CDR3, as DNA: TGTGCCAGCAGCCAAGTTTTCGGGATAAGGCCAGATACGCAGTATTTT. The encoded protein is CASSQVFGIRPDTQYF.

The chain combines TRBV6-5 with TRBJ2-4, with TRBD2 matching 9 bases. CDR3 length: 12 amino acids. Germline assignment: CDR1 MNHEY and CDR2 SVGAGI. The CDR3: CAAAGGSDIQYF. DNA for the CDR3: TGTGCAGCAGCGGGGGGATCGGACATTCAGTACTTC.

The chain joins TRBV12-3 or TRBV12-4 to TRBJ2-1, with TRBD1 matching 7 bases. The CDR3 has 13 residues. The J segment lost 5 bases and the V segment lost 3 bases, leaving 1 base of the junction unmatched. The CDR3 sequence: CASSFGQDNEQFF. CDR3 nucleotides: TGTGCCAGCAGTTTTGGACAGGACAATGAGCAGTTCTTC.

This chain uses TRBV7-9 with TRBJ1-5; TRBD1 agrees at 10 bases. After removal of 3 bases from V and 6 bases from J, the junction contained 8 bases not matched to a gene. CDR1 and CDR2 from the germline V gene are SEHNR and FQNEAQ (reference sequence). The CDR3 is made up of 16 amino acids. CDR3 region: CASSFDGTGVTQPQHF. The CDR3 DNA reads TGTGCCAGCAGCTTCGACGGGACAGGGGTGACTCAGCCCCAGCATTTT.

The genes are TRBV18 and TRBJ2-1, with D possibly matching TRBD2 (6 bases). This CDR3 has 15 amino acids. The V gene's germline CDR1 is KGHSH and CDR2 LQKENI. Trimming stripped 1 base from V and 2 bases from J, with 9 bases between. CDR3 loop: CASSPLGGPYNEQFF. The CDR3 DNA sequence: TGTGCCAGCTCACCACTGGGGGGACCCTACAATGAGCAGTTCTTC.